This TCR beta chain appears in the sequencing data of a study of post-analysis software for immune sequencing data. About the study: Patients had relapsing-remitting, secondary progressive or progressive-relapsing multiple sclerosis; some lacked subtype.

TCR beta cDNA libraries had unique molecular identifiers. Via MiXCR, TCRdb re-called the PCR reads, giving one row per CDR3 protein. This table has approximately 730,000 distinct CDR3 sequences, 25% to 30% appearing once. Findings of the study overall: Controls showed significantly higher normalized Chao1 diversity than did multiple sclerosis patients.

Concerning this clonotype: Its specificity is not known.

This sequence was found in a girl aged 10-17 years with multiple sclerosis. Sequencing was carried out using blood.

The CDR3 here is CASSEGVGLAAETQYF. CDR3 DNA sequence: TGTGCCAGCAGTGAAGGAGTCGGACTAGCTGCGGAGACCCAGTACTTC. The V gene is TRBV2, the J gene TRBJ2-5, with TRBD2 matching 8 bases. V dropped 1 base and J dropped 5; count of bases not matched to a gene: 9. In germline, CDR1 is SNHLY, CDR2 FYNNEI. The CDR3 covers 16 residues.